This TCR beta chain is from a study of blood T cell repertoires in COVID-19. Across the whole study: Acute-phase and convalescent COVID-19 samples originated in the United States, Italy and Spain. Nucleic acid was either cDNA or gDNA, and it came from T cells, B-cell-depleted T cells, or PBMCs.

CDR1 is MNHEY and CDR2 is SVGAGI in the germline V gene. The junction had 11 bases not matched to a gene; V was cut back by 6 bases and J by 4 bases. CDR3 length equals 15 residues. In the original analysis: Cell counts per sample came from amplifying reference gene primers. Repertoires were generated with immunoSEQ multiplex PCR, while TCRdb's copy carries only in-frame clones and drops some. V and J calls and clone size are given by that table; D and trimming were obtained from the DNA. The table records fewer than 150,000 clones, roughly 86% of them present only once. The sample was peripheral blood. The genes are TRBV6-5 and TRBJ1-2; TRBD1 matches at 7 bases. This receptor was taken from a human donor in a cohort sampled during active COVID-19. This CDR3 is CASSPDRDPFYGYTF. CDR3 sequence (DNA): TGTGCCAGCAGCCCCGACAGGGACCCTTTCTATGGCTACACCTTC.